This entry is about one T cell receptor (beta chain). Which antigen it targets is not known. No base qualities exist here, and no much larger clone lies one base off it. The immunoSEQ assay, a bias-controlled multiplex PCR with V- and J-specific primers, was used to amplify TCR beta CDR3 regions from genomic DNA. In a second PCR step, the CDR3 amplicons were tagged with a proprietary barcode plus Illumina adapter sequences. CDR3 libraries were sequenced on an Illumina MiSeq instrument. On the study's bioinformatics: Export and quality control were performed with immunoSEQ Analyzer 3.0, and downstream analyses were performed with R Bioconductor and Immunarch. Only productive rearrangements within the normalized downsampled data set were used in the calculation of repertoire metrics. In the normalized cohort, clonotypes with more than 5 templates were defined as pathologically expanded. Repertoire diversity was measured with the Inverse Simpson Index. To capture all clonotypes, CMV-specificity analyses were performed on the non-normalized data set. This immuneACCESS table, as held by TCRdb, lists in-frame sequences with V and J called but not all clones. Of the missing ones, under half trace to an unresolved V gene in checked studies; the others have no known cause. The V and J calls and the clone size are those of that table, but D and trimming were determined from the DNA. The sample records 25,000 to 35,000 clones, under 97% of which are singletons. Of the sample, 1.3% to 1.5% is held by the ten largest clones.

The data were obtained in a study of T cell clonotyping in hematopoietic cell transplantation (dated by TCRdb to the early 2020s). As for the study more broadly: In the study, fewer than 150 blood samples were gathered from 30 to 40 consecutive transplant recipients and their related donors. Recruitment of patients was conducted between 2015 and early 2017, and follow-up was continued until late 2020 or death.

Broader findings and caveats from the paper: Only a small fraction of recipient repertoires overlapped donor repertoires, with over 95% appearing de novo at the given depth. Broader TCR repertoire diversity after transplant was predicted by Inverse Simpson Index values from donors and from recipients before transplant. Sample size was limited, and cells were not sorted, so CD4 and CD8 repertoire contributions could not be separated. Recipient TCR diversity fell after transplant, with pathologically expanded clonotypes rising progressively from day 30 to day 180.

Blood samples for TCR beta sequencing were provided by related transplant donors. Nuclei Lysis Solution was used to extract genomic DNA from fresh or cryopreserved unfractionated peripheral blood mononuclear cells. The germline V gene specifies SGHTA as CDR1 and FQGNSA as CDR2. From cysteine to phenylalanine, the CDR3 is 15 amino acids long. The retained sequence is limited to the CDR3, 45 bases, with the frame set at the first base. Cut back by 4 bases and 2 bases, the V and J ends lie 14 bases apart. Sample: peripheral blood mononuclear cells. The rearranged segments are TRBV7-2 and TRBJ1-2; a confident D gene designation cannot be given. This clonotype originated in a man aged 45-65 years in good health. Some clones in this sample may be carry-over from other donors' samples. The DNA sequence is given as TGTGCCAGCAGCTCTGACGAAATGGCGAACTATGGCTACACCTTC. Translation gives CASSSDEMANYGYTF.